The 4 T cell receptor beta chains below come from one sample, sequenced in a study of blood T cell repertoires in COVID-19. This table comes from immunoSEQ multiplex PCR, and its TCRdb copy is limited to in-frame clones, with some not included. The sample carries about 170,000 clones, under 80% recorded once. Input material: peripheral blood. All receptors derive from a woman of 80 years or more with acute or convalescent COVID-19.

CDR3: CASSQPGGLSVTGELFF. The CDR3 DNA sequence: TGTGCCAGCAGCCAGCCGGGGGGCCTTTCGGTCACCGGGGAGCTGTTTTTT. The V and J genes are TRBV3-1 (or the pseudogene TRBV3-2) and TRBJ2-2; D possibly corresponds to TRBD2 (7 bases). Germline CDR1 reads LGHDT; CDR2 reads YNNKEL (reference sequence). The CDR3 contains 17 residues. V was pared by 3 bases and J by 4 bases, with 18 bases between.

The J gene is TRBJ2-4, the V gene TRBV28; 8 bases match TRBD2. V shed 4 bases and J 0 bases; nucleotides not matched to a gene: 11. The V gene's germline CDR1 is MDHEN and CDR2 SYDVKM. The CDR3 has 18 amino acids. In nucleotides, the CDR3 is TGTGCCAGCAGTTCCCTCCCTACTAGCGGAGTAGCCAAAAACATTCAGTACTTC. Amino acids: CASSSLPTSGVAKNIQYF.

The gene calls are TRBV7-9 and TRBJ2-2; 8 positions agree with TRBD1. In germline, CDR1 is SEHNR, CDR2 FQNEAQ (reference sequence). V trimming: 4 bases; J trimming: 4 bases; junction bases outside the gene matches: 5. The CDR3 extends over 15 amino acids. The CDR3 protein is CASSSGQGSTGELFF. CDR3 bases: TGTGCCAGCAGCTCCGGACAGGGAAGCACCGGGGAGCTGTTTTTT.

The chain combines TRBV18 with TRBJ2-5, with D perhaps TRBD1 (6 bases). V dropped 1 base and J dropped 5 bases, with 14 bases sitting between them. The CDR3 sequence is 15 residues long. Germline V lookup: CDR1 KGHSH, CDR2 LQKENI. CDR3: CASSPRSGQGETQYF. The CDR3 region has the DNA TGTGCCAGCTCACCACGATCAGGGCAGGGGGAGACCCAGTACTTC. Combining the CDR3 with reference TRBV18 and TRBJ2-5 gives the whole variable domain NAGVMQNPRHLVRRRGQEARLRCSPMKGHSHVYWYRQLPEEGLKFMVYLQKENIIDESGMPKERFSAEFPKEGPSILRIQQVVRGDSAAYFCASSPRSGQGETQYFGPGTRLLVL.